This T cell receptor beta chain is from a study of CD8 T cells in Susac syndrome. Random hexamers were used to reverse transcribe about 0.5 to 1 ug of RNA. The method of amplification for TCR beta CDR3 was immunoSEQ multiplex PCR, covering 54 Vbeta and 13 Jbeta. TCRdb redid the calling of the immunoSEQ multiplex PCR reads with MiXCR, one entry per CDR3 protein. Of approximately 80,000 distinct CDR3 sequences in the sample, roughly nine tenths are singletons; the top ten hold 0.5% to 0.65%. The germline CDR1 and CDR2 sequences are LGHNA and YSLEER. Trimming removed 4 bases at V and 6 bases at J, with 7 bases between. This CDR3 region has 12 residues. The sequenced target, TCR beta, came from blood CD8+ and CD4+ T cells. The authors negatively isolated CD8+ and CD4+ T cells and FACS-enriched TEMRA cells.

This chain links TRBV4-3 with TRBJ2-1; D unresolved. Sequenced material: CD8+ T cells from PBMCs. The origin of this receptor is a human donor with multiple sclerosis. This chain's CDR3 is CASSPYGNEQFF. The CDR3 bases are TGCGCCAGCAGCCCCTACGGCAATGAGCAGTTCTTC.